These 14 T cell receptor beta chains originate from one sample sequenced in a study of T cells in Graves' hyperthyroidism and ophthalmopathy. Amplified TCR beta CDR3 regions derived from RNA transcripts. The HTBI primer set drove a first-round RT-PCR of the TCR CDR3. Using its own MiXCR run on the multiplex PCR reads, TCRdb lists one record per CDR3 protein. The repertoire has about 540,000 distinct CDR3 sequences, just over 45% of them found once; the top ten carry around 7.7%. The sample consisted of peripheral blood or thyroid tissue (not recorded which). The source of these receptors is a woman aged 18-29 years with Graves' hyperthyroidism.

The J gene is TRBJ2-5, the V gene TRBV7-2, with D possibly matching TRBD1 (6 bases). V lost 7 bases, J lost 10 bases, and 19 bases lay in between. Germline CDR1 reads SGHTA; CDR2 reads FQGNSA. The CDR3 is 13 residues long. The CDR3 spells CASNTYDRNGQYF. CDR3 nucleotides: TGTGCCAGCAACACTTACGACAGGAACGGCCAGTACTTC.

This sequence joins TRBV20-1 and TRBJ1-1; D gene ambiguous. The CDR3 is made up of 14 amino acids. V was cut by 2 bases and J by 3 bases, with 13 bases left in between. Per germline, CDR1 DFQATT and CDR2 SNEGSKA (reference sequence). The CDR3 region is CSARLAGGDTEAFF. CDR3 nucleotide sequence: TGCAGTGCTAGACTAGCGGGAGGCGACACTGAAGCTTTCTTT.

This clonotype has a single count. This rearrangement joins TRBV5-4 to TRBJ2-5, with D possibly TRBD1 on 6 matching bases. Trimming took 4 bases from V and 8 from J, leaving 15 bases between them. Germline CDR1 reads SGHNT; CDR2 reads YYREEE (reference sequence). The CDR3 consists of 13 residues. The CDR3 here is CASSPSGRGTQYF. The CDR3 coding sequence is TGTGCCAGCAGCCCAAGCGGCAGGGGCACCCAGTACTTC.

CDR3 nucleotides: TGTGCCTGGTTCCAGGGGTTTACTGAAGCTTTCTTT. This sequence encodes CAWFQGFTEAFF. This rearrangement joins TRBV30 to TRBJ1-1, with D maybe TRBD1 (6 bases). Trimming removed 5 bases at V and 5 bases at J, with 12 bases between. The CDR3 runs to 12 residues. The germline CDR1 and CDR2 sequences are GTSNPN and SVGIG (reference sequence).

This clonotype was seen ten or more times. The J gene is TRBJ1-4, the V gene TRBV20-1; no definite D call. The V end lost 0 bases, the J end lost 8 bases, and 4 bases lay between the germline ends. This CDR3 spans 11 amino acids. CDR1 is DFQATT and CDR2 is SNEGSKA in the germline V gene (reference sequence). CDR3 coding DNA: TGCAGTGCTAGAGAAGTGGAAAAACTGTTTTTT. As protein: CSAREVEKLFF.

This clonotype occurred a few times. The chain is built from TRBV2 and TRBJ2-3, with D tentatively TRBD2 (5 bases). Per the germline V gene, CDR1 is SNHLY and CDR2 is FYNNEI. Trimming took off 7 bases at V and 3 bases at J, with 11 bases between the two ends. The CDR3 loop spans 13 amino acids. The CDR3 loop reads CASTEERTDTQYF. The CDR3 coding sequence is TGTGCCAGCACCGAGGAGCGGACAGATACGCAGTATTTT.

In its sample, this clonotype was seen many times. CDR3 in DNA: TGTGCCAGCAGCCAAGAGCGATCACCCCTCCACTTT. Residues: CASSQERSPLHF. J is TRBJ1-6 and V is TRBV3-1, with D unclear. Germline CDR1 reads LGHDT; CDR2 reads YNNKEL (reference sequence). The CDR3 covers 12 residues. Trimming removed 0 bases at V and 10 bases at J, with 4 bases between.

V gene TRBV3-1 combines with J gene TRBJ2-2; 9 bases map to TRBD1. The CDR3 extends over 17 amino acids. Germline CDR1 and CDR2: LGHDT and YNNKEL (reference sequence). Trimming removed 4 bases from V and 5 bases from J; junction bases left unmatched: 11. CDR3 coding DNA: TGTGCCAGCAGCCGCAAACCCCCCGGACAGGGGACCGGGGAGCTGTTTTTT. It translates to CASSRKPPGQGTGELFF.

This clonotype has at least ten counts. The CDR3 spells CASRTLAGSGIEQYF. The CDR3, as DNA: TGTGCCAGCAGAACGCTGGCAGGTTCAGGGATCGAGCAGTACTTC. The chain couples TRBV11-2 to TRBJ2-7; D perhaps matches TRBD1 (5 bases). The germline CDR1 and CDR2 sequences are SGHAT and FQNNGV. V dropped 6 bases and J dropped 6 bases, with 21 bases sitting between them. The CDR3 is made up of 15 amino acids.

The genes are TRBV7-8 and TRBJ1-6, with 7 bases fitting TRBD1. V trimming: 6 bases; J trimming: 10 bases; junction bases outside the gene matches: 9. Germline-derived CDR1 and CDR2 are SGHVS and FQNEAQ. This CDR3 has 14 residues. The CDR3 loop is CASSFGTVSSPLHF. The CDR3 DNA is TGTGCCAGCAGTTTCGGGACAGTATCCTCACCCCTCCACTTT.

The chain carries TRBV10-3 and TRBJ1-2, with D unclear. Germline loops: CDR1 ENHRY, CDR2 SYGVKD. V was clipped by 4 bases and J by 0 bases, with 12 bases between them. The CDR3 has 15 amino acids. In DNA form, the CDR3 reads TGTGCCATCAGTGGGGATAGCGCCACTAACTATGGCTACACCTTC. It specifies CAISGDSATNYGYTF.

This clonotype has at least ten counts. The chain employs TRBV6-5 and TRBJ1-2; 9 bases are a match to TRBD1. This CDR3 is 14 amino acids long. With 6 bases clipped from V and 4 bases from J, the junction kept 6 bases outside the gene matches. Germline CDR1 MNHEY, CDR2 SVGAGI. The CDR3 DNA reads TGTGCCAGCAGCCTCTCGACAGGGGGCTATGGCTACACCTTC. Translating it yields CASSLSTGGYGYTF.

The rearrangement links TRBV12-3 or TRBV12-4 to TRBJ1-1; D is perhaps TRBD1 (6 bases). The CDR3 covers 18 residues. The V and J ends lost 3 bases and 1 base respectively, with 21 bases between them. For the CDR3, the DNA is TGTGCCAGCAGTTTGGTACTCAGGGGCGTAGCTAAGAACACTGAAGCTTTCTTT. Amino acid sequence: CASSLVLRGVAKNTEAFF.

This clonotype was detected many times. This sequence joins TRBV7-9 and TRBJ2-7; 10 nucleotides align to TRBD1. The CDR3 consists of 13 residues. V dropped 7 bases and J dropped 6; count of bases not matched to a gene: 6. Germline V gene sequence: CDR1 SEHNR, CDR2 FQNEAQ (reference sequence). CDR3 amino acids: CASKDRGSGEQYF. The CDR3 nucleotides are TGTGCCAGCAAGGACAGGGGGTCGGGCGAGCAGTACTTC.